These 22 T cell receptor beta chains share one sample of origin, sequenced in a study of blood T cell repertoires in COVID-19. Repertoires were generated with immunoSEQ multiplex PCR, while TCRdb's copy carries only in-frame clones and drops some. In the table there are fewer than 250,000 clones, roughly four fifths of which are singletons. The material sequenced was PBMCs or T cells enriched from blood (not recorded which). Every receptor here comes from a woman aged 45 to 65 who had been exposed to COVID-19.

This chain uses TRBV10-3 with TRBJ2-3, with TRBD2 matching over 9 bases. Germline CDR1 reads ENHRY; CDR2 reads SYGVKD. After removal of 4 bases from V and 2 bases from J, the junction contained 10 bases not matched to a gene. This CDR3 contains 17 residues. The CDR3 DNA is TGTGCCATCAGTGGTGCGGGGGGGGTAGGGCACACAGATACGCAGTATTTT. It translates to CAISGAGGVGHTDTQYF.

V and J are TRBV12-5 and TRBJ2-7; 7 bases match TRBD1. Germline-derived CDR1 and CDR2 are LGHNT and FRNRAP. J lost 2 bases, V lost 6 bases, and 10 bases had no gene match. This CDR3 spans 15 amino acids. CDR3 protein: CASGEPGQTPYEQYF. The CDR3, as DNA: TGTGCTAGTGGGGAGCCGGGACAGACGCCCTACGAGCAGTACTTC.

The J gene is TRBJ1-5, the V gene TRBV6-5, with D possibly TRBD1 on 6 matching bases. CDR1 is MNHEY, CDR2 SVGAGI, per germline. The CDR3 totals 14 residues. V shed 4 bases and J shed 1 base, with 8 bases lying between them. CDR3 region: CASSFRGSNQPQHF. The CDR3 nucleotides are TGTGCCAGCAGTTTCAGGGGAAGCAATCAGCCCCAGCATTTT.

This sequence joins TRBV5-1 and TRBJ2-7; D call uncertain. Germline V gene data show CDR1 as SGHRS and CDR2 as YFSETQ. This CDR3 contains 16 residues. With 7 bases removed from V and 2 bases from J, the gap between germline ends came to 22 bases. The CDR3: CASSPLGGSSTYEQYF. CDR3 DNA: TGCGCCAGCTCCCCTTTAGGTGGTAGCTCCACCTACGAGCAGTACTTC.

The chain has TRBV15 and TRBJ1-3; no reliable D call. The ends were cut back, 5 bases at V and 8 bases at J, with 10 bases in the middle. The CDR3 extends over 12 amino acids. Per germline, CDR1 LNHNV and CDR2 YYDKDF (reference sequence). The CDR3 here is CATSVGEDTIYF. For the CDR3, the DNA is TGTGCCACCAGCGTCGGGGAGGACACCATATATTTT.

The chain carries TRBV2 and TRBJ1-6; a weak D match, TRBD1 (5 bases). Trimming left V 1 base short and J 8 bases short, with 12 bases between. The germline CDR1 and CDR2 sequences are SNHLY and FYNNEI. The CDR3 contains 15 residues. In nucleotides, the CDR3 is TGTGCCAGCAGTGAAGGGGGCGCGAGGTATTCACCCCTCCACTTT. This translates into CASSEGGARYSPLHF.

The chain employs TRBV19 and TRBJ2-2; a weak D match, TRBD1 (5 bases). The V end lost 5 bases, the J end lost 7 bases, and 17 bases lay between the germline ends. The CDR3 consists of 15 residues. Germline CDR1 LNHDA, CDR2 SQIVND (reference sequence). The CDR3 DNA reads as TGTGCCAGTAGTTATGGGGCAGGGCGGCTCGGGGAGCTGTTTTTT. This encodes CASSYGAGRLGELFF.

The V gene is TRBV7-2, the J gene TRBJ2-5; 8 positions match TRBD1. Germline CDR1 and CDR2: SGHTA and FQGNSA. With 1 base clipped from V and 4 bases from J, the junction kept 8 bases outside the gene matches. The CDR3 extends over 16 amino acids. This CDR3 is CASSLGFRDRLETQYF. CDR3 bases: TGTGCCAGCAGCTTAGGGTTCCGGGACAGGTTAGAGACCCAGTACTTC.

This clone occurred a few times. CDR3 in DNA: TGTGCCAGTAATGACCTAGCGGGGCTGGCAGATACGCAGTATTTT. Its protein is CASNDLAGLADTQYF. This chain connects TRBV19 to TRBJ2-3; 9 bases line up with TRBD2. Trimming removed 7 bases from V and 4 bases from J; junction bases left unmatched: 9. The CDR3 covers 15 residues. Germline V gene sequence: CDR1 LNHDA, CDR2 SQIVND (reference sequence).

CDR3 in DNA: TGCGCCAGCAGCTCATACACCTCGACAGGGGTCGAGCAGTACTTC. Its translation is CASSSYTSTGVEQYF. V is TRBV5-1 and J is TRBJ2-7; 8 bases align to TRBD1. Germline V gene data show CDR1 as SGHRS and CDR2 as YFSETQ. The trim removed 3 bases at V and 6 bases at J, leaving 11 bases unmatched. This CDR3 spans 15 amino acids.

The CDR3: CASSVGRNSPLHF. The CDR3 region has the DNA TGTGCCAGCAGCGTAGGGCGGAATTCACCCCTCCACTTT. The V gene is TRBV9, the J gene TRBJ1-6; D not resolved. Looked up from germline, CDR1 is SGDLS and CDR2 is YYNGEE. The germline V and J ends were trimmed by 0 bases and 7 bases, with 5 bases remaining between them. This CDR3 has 13 residues.

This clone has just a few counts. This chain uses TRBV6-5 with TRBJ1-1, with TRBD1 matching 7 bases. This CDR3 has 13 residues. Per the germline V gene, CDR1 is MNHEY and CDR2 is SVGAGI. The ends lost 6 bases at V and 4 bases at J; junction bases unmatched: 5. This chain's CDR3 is CASSPGTATEAFF. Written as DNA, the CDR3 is TGTGCCAGCAGCCCCGGGACAGCCACTGAAGCTTTCTTT.

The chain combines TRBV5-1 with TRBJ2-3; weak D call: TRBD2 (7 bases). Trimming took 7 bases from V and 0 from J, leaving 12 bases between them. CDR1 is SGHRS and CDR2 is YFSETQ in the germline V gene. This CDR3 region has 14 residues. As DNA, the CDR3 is TGCGCCAGCCGCGGGGGCCTTAGCACAGATACGCAGTATTTT. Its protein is CASRGGLSTDTQYF.

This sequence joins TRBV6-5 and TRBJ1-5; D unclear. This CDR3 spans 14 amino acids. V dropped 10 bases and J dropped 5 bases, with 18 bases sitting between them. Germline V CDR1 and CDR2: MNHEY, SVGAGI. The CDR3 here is CATLGRVFDQPQHF. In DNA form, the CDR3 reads TGTGCCACCCTCGGGAGGGTCTTTGATCAGCCCCAGCATTTT.

The CDR3 sequence is CASSPGTGRPYNSPLHF. As DNA, the CDR3 is TGTGCCAGCAGTCCCGGGACAGGTCGACCCTATAATTCACCCCTCCACTTT. The J gene is TRBJ1-6, the V gene TRBV6-2 or TRBV6-3; the match to TRBD1 covers 8 bases. CDR1 is MNHEY and CDR2 is SVGEGT in the germline V gene. The CDR3 is 17 residues long. The V segment lost 5 bases and the J segment 2 bases; nucleotides outside the gene matches: 8.

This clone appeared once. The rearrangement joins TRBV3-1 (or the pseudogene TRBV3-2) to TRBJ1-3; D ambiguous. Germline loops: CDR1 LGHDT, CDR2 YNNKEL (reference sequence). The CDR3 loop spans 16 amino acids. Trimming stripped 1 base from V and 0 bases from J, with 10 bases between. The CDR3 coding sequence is TGTGCCAGCAGCCAAGTCCCCGTCCGCTCTGGAAACACCATATATTTT. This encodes CASSQVPVRSGNTIYF.

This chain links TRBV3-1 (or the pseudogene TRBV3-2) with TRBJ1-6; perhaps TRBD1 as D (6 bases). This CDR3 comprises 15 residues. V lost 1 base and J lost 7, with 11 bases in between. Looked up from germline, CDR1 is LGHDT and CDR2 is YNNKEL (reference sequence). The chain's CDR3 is CASSQGVQGNSPLHF. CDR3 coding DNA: TGTGCCAGCAGCCAAGGGGTACAGGGAAATTCACCCCTCCACTTT.

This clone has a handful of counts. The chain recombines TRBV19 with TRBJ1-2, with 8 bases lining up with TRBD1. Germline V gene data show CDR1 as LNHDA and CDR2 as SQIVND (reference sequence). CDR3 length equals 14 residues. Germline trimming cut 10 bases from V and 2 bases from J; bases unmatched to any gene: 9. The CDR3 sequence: CATRTGGGNYGYTF. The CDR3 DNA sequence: TGTGCCACCAGAACAGGGGGGGGAAACTATGGCTACACCTTC.

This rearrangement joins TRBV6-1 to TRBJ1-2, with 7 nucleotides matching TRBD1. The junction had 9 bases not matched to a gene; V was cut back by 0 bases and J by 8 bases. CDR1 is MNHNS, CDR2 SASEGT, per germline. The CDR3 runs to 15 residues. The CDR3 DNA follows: TGTGCCAGCAGTGAAGCGGCCTACAGGGGACTGGGCTACACCTTC. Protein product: CASSEAAYRGLGYTF.

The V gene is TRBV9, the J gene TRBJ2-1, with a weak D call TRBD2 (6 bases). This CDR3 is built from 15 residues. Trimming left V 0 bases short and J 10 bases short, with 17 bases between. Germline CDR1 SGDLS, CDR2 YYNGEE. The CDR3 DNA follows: TGTGCCAGCAGCGTAGGGGGACTGATGGGAAGCGAGCAGTTCTTC. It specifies CASSVGGLMGSEQFF.

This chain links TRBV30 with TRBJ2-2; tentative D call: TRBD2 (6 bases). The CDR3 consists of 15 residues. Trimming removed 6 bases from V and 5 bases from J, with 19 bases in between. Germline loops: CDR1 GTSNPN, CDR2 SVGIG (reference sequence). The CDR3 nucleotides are TGTGCCTGCTTTCCCGGGACTCGTAGAACCGGGGAGCTGTTTTTT. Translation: CACFPGTRRTGELFF.

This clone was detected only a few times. The CDR3 protein is CASSAPGRDNEQFF. CDR3 sequence (DNA): TGTGCCAGCAGCGCCCCAGGGAGGGACAATGAGCAGTTCTTC. The V call is TRBV7-9, the J call TRBJ2-1, with TRBD2 matching 7 bases. CDR3 length equals 14 residues. CDR1 and CDR2 (germline): SEHNR, FQNEAQ (reference sequence). The V and J ends lost 5 bases and 5 bases, in that order; junction bases with no gene match: 6.